This TCR beta chain was sequenced for a study of blood T cell repertoires in COVID-19. Study overall: Specimens from acute and convalescent COVID-19 originated in the United States, Italy and Spain. T cells, B-cell-depleted T cells, or PBMCs provided the cDNA or gDNA that served as material.

The CDR3 is 13 amino acids. Germline CDR1 reads SGHVS; CDR2 reads FQNEAQ. J gave up 2 bases and V 5 bases, and 3 bases lay outside the gene matches. The method was immunoSEQ multiplex PCR; TCRdb's version includes in-frame clones alone and lacks a portion of them. The repertoire holds approximately 160,000 clones, with around 86% as singletons. Sample: peripheral blood. The clonotype comes from a man between 65 and 85 years old who had recovered from COVID-19. V gene TRBV7-8 combines with J gene TRBJ2-7; 7 positions agree with TRBD2. The CDR3 sequence is CASSQGTTYEQYF. CDR3 DNA sequence: TGTGCCAGCAGCCAAGGGACTACCTACGAGCAGTACTTC.